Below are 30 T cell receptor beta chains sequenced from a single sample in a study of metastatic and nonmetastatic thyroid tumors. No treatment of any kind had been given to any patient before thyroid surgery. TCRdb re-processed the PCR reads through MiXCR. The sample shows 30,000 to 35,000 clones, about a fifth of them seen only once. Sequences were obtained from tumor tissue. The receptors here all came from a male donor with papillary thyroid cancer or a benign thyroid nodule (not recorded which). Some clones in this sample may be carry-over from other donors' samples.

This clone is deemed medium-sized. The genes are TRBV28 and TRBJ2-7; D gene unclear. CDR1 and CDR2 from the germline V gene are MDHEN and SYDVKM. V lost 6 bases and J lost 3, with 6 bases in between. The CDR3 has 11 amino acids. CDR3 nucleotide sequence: TGTGCCAGCAGCCTGTTCTACGAGCAGTACTTC. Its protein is CASSLFYEQYF.

The CDR3 sequence is CASRTSVSLEDQFF. The CDR3 DNA is TGTGCCAGCCGGACTAGCGTGAGTCTCGAAGATCAGTTCTTC. J is TRBJ2-1 and V is TRBV28, with 9 positions matching TRBD2. The CDR3 consists of 14 residues. Per the germline V gene, CDR1 is MDHEN and CDR2 is SYDVKM. After removal of 8 bases from V and 13 bases from J, the junction contained 15 bases not matched to a gene.

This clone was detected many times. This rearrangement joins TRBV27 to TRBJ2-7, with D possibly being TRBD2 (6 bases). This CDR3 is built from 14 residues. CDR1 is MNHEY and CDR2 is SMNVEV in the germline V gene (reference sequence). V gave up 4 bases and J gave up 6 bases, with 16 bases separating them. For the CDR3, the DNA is TGTGCCAGCAGTTATCGGGGAGTGGAGGGCGAGCAGTACTTC. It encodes CASSYRGVEGEQYF.

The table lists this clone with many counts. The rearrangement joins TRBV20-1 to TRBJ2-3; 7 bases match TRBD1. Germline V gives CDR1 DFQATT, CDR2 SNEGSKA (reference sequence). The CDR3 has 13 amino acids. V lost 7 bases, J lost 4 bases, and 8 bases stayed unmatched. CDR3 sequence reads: CSVHRGRADTQYF. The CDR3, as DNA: TGCAGTGTCCACAGGGGACGGGCAGATACGCAGTATTTT.

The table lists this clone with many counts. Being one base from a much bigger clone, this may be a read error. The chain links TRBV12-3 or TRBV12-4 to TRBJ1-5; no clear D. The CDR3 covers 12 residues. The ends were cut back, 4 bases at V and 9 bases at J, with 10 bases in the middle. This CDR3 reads CASSWEDGPQHF. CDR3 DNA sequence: TGTGCCAGCAGTTGGGAGGACGGGCCCCAGCATTTT.

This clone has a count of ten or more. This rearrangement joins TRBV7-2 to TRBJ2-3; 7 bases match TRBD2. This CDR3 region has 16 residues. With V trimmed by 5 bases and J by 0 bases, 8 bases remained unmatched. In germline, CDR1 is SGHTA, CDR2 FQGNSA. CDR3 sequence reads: CASSRLAGISTDTQYF. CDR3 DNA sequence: TGTGCCAGCAGCCGACTAGCCGGTATTAGCACAGATACGCAGTATTTT.

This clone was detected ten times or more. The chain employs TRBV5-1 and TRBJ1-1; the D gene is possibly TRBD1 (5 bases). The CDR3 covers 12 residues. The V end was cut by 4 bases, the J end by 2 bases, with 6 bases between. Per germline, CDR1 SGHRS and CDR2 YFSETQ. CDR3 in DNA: TGCGCCAGCAGCAGGGACAACACTGAAGCTTTCTTT. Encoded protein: CASSRDNTEAFF. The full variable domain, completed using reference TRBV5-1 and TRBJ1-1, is KAGVTQTPRYLIKTRGQQVTLSCSPISGHRSVSWYQQTPGQGLQFLFEYFSETQRNKGNFPGRFSGRQFSNSRSEMNVSTLELGDSALYLCASSRDNTEAFFGQGTRLTVV.

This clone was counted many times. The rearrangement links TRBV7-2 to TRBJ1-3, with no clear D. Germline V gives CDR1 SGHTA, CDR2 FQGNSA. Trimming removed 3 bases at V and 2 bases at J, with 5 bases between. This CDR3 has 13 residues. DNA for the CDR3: TGTGCCAGCAGCTTCAAAACTGGAAACACCATATATTTT. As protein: CASSFKTGNTIYF.

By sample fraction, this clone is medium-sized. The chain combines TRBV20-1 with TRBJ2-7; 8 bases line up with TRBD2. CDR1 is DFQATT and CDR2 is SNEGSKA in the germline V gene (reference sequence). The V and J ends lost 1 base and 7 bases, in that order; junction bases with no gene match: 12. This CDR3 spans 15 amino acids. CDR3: CSARAGSGTQKEQYF. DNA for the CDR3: TGCAGTGCTAGAGCTGGTAGCGGGACCCAGAAAGAGCAGTACTTC.

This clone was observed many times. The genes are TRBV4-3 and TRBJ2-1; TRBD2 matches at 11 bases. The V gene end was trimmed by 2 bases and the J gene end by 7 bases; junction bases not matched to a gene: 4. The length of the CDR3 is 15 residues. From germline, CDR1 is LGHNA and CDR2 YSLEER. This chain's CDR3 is CASSQLSSGRNEQFF. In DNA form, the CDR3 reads TGCGCCAGCAGCCAACTTTCTAGCGGGAGGAATGAGCAGTTCTTC.

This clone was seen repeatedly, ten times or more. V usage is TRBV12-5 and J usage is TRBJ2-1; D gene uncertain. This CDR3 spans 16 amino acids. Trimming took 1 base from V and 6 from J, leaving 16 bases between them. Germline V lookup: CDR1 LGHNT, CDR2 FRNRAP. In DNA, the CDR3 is TGTGCTAGTGGTTTGGGACCCACAACGGCCCTCAATGAGCAGTTCTTC. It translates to CASGLGPTTALNEQFF.

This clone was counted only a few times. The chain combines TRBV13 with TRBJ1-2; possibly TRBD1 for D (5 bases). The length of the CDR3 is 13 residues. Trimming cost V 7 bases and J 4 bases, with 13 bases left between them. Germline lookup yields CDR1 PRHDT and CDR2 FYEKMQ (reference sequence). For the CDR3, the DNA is TGTGCCAGCACAAAGGTGGGGGTCTATGGCTACACCTTC. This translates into CASTKVGVYGYTF.

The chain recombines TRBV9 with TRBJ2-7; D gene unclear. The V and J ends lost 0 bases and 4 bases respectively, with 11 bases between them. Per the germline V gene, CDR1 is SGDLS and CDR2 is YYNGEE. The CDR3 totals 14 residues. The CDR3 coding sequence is TGTGCCAGCAGCGTAGACAGCTCCCAATACGAGCAGTACTTC. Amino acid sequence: CASSVDSSQYEQYF.

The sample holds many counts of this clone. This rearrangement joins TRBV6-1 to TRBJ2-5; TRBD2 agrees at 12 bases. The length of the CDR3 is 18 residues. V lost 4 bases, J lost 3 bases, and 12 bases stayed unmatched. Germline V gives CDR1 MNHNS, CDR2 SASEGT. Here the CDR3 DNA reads TGTGCCAGCAGTGGGATGGGGACTAGCGGGCTGGAAGAAGAGACCCAGTACTTC. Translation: CASSGMGTSGLEEETQYF.

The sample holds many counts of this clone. The CDR3 sequence is CSAKGQANQPQHF. The CDR3 DNA reads TGCAGTGCTAAGGGACAGGCCAATCAGCCCCAGCATTTT. The chain recombines TRBV20-1 with TRBJ1-5; 8 bases align to TRBD1. Germline CDR1 DFQATT, CDR2 SNEGSKA (reference sequence). The trim removed 4 bases at V and 3 bases at J, leaving 2 bases unmatched. CDR3 size: 13 residues.

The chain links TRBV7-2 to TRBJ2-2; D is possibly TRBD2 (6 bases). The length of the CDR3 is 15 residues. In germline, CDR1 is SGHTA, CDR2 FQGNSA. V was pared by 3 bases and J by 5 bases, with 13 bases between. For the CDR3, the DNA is TGTGCCAGCAGCTTGCGGCTAGCGAGGACCGGGGAGCTGTTTTTT. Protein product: CASSLRLARTGELFF. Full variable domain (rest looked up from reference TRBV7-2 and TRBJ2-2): GAGVSQSPSNKVTEKGKDVELRCDPISGHTALYWYRQSLGQGLEFLIYFQGNSAPDKSGLPSDRFSAERTGGSVSTLTIQRTQQEDSAVYLCASSLRLARTGELFFGEGSRLTVL.

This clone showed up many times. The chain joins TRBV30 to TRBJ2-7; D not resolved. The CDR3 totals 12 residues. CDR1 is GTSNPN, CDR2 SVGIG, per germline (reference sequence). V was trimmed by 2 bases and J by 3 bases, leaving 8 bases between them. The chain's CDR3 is CAWSSGDYEQYF. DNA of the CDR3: TGTGCCTGGAGTTCTGGCGACTACGAGCAGTACTTC.

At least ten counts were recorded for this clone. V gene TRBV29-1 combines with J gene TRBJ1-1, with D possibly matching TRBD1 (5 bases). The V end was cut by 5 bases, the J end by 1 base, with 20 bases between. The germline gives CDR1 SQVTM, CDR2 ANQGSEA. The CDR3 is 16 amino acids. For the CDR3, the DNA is TGCAGCGTTCAGGGCAAGATCCTAGATTGGAACACTGAAGCTTTCTTT. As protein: CSVQGKILDWNTEAFF.

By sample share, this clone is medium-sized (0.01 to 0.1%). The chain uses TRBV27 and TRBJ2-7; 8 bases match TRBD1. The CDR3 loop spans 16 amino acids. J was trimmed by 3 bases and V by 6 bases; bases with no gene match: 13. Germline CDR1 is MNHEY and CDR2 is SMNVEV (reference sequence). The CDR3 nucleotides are TGTGCCAGCAGCCTACTTGGACAGGGTAGTTTCTACGAGCAGTACTTC. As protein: CASSLLGQGSFYEQYF.

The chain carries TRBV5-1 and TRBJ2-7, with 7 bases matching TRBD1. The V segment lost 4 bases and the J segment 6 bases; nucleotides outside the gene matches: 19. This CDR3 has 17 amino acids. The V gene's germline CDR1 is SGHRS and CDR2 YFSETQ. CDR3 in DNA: TGCGCCAGCAGCCTGACAGCCCCCCGGGACAGCCTTAGCGAGCAGTACTTC. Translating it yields CASSLTAPRDSLSEQYF. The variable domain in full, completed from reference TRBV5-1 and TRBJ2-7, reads KAGVTQTPRYLIKTRGQQVTLSCSPISGHRSVSWYQQTPGQGLQFLFEYFSETQRNKGNFPGRFSGRQFSNSRSEMNVSTLELGDSALYLCASSLTAPRDSLSEQYFGPGTRLTVT.

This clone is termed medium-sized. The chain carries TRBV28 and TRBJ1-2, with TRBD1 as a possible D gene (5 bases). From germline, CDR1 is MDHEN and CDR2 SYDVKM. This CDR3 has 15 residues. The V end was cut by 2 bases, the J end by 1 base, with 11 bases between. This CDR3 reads CASSLRGLVNYGYTF. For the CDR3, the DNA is TGTGCCAGCAGTTTAAGGGGTCTTGTTAACTATGGCTACACCTTC.

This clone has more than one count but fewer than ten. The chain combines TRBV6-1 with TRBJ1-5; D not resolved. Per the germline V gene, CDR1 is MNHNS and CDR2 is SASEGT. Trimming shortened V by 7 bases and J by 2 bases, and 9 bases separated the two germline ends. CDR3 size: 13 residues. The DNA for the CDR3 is TGTGCCAGCACCCTGAGAGGCAATCAGCCCCAGCATTTT. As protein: CASTLRGNQPQHF.

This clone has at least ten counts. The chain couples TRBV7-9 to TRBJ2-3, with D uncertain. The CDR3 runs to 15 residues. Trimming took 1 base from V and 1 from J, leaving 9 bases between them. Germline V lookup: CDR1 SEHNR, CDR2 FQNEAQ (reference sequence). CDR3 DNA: TGTGCCAGCAGCTTAGACCCAGAAGGCACAGATACGCAGTATTTT. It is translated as CASSLDPEGTDTQYF.

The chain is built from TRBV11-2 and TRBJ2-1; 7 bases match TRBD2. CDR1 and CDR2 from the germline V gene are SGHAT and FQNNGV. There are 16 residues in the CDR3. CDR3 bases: TGTGAAGGCAGCTTAGAGTTCGGACTAGCCTACAATGAGCAGTTCTTC. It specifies CEGSLEFGLAYNEQFF. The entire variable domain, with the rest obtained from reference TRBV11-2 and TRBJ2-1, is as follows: EAGVAQSPRYKIIEKRQSVAFWCNPISGHATLYWYQQILGQGPKLLIQFQNNGVVDDSQLPKDRFSAERLKGVDSTLKIQPAKLEDSAVYLCEGSLEFGLAYNEQFFGPGTRLTVL.

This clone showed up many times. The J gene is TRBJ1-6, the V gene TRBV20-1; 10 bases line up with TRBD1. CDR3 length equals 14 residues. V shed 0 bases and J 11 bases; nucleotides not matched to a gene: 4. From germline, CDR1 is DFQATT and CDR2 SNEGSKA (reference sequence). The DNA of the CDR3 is TGCAGTGCTAGAGAGGGACAGGGGTTTACACCCCTCCACTTT. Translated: CSAREGQGFTPLHF.

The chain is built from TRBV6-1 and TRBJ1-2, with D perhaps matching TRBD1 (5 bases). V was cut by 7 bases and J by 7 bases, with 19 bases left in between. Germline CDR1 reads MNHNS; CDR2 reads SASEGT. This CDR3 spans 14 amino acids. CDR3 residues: CASITTGGTGGYTF. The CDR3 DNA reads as TGTGCCAGCATCACAACGGGAGGGACGGGTGGCTACACCTTC.

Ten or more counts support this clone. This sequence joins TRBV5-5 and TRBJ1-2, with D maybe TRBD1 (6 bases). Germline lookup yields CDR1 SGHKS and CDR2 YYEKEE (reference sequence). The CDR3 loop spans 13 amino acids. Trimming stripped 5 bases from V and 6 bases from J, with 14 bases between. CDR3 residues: CASSRDTKHGYTF. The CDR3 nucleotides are TGTGCCAGCAGTAGGGACACTAAACATGGCTACACCTTC.

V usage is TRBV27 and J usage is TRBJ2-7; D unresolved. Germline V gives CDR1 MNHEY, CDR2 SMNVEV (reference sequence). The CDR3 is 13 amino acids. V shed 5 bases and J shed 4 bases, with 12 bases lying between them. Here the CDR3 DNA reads TGTGCCAGCAGTCTCGCTAGGCTTTACGAGCAGTACTTC. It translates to CASSLARLYEQYF.

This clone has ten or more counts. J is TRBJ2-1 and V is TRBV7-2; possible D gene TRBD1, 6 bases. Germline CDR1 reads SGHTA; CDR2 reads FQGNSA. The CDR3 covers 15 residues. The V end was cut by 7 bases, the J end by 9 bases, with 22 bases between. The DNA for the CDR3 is TGTGCCAGCACCTCACAGGGCCTTGGGGTAGGTGAGCAGTTCTTC. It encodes CASTSQGLGVGEQFF.

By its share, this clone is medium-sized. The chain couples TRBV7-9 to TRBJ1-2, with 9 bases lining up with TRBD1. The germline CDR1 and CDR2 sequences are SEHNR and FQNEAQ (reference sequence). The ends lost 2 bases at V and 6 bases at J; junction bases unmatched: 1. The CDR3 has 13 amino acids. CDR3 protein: CASSLTGGNGYTF. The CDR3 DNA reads TGTGCCAGCAGCTTAACAGGGGGCAATGGCTACACCTTC.